Sequencing of this TCR beta chain was carried out in a study of CD8+ T cells in alopecia areata. Trimming removed 5 bases from V and 4 bases from J, with 11 bases in between. The CDR3 covers 12 residues. The germline V gene has CDR1 GTSNPN and CDR2 SVGIG (reference sequence). The authors extracted RNA and reverse transcribed it into cDNA as the sequencing template. Clones were read by immunoSEQ multiplex PCR, and TCRdb kept only the in-frame ones, dropping some. The repertoire consists of 110,000 or so clones, with roughly 68% occurring once and the leading ten covering around 2.8%. This clone has only a few counts. Antigen: not known. General study points: TCRs were shared less clearly across patients than in mice, possibly for HLA-related reasons. In scalp samples, resident alphabeta T cells of normal skin are also sequenced.

The source material was CD4+ T cells sorted from blood. This TCR was sampled from a human donor in good health. The chain carries TRBV30 and TRBJ1-1; TRBD1 is a possible D gene (6 bases). This chain's CDR3 is CAWSQGGTEAFF. The CDR3 DNA reads TGTGCCTGGTCACAGGGTGGCACTGAAGCTTTCTTT.